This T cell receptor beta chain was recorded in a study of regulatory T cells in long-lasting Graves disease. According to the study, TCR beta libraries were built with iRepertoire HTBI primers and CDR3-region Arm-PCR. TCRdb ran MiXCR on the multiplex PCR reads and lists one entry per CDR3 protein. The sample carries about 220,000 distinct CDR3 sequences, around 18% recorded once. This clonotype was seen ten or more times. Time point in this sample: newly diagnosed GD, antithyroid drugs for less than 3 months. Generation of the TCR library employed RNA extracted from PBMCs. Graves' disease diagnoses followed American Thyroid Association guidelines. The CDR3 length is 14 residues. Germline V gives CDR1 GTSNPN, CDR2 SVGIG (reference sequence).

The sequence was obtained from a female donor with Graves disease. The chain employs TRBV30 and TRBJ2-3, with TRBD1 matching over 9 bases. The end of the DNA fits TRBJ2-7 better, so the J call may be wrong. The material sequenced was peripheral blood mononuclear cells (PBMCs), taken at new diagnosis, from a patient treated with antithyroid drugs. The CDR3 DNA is TGTGCCTGGAATCTGGGACAGGGCTCGTACGAGCAGTACTTC. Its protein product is CAWNLGQGSYEQYF.